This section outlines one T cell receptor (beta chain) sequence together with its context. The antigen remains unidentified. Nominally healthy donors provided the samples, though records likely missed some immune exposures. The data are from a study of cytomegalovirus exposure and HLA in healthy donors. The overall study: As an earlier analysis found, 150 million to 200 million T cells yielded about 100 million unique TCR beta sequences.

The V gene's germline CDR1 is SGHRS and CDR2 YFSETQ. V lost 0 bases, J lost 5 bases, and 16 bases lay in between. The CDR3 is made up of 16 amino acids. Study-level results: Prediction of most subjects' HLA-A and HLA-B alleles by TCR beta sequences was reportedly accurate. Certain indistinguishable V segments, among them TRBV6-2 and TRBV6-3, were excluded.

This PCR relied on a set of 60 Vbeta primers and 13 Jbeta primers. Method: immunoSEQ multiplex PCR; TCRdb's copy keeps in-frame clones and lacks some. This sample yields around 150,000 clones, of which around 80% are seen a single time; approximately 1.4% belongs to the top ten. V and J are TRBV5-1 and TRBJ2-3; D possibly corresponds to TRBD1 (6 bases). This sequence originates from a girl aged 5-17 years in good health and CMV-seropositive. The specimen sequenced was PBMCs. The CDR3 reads CASSLAQGPSEDTQYF. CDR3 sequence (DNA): TGCGCCAGCAGCTTGGCCCAGGGGCCCTCCGAAGATACGCAGTATTTT.